The rows below give T cell receptor beta chains drawn from one sample of a study of OX40 agonist ivuxolimab in advanced cancers. Here immunoSEQ multiplex PCR was the method, and the copy in TCRdb shows in-frame clones only, minus some. The sample lists about 73,000 clones, approximately 86% occurring once. Specimen: CD4+ or CD8+ T cells sorted from blood, collected in a trial of the OX40 agonist ivuxolimab. The receptors originated from an adult with an advanced solid tumor such as melanoma, head and neck, liver or kidney cancer. Each CDR3 is given with its conserved first and last residue. D genes are given only for firm matches. Size tells how often a clone was seen (once, few, many) or the class of an expanded clone, and some rows leave it out.

j_call | clone_size | v_call | d_call | cdr3_nt | cdr3_aa
TRBJ2-7 | . | TRBV7-5 | . | TGTGCCAGAAGCCCAGGAGGCCGGGACAGGGCCCAAACCTACGAGCAGTACTTC | CARSPGGRDRAQTYEQYF
TRBJ1-1 | . | TRBV7-2 | . | TGTGCCAGCAGCCTTACACAGGGACCGAACACTGAAGCTTTCTTT | CASSLTQGPNTEAFF
TRBJ2-7 | . | TRBV19 | . | TGTGCCAGTAGCCCTGGACAGCTAAACTCCTACGAGCAGTACTTC | CASSPGQLNSYEQYF
TRBJ2-1 | . | TRBV5-1 | TRBD2 | TGCGCCAGCAGTTCTAGCGGGAATTTTTACAATGAGCAGTTCTTC | CASSSSGNFYNEQFF
TRBJ2-7 | . | TRBV5-1 | TRBD2 | TGCGCCAGCAGCTCGCGCCCTTGGGCTAGCGGTGAACTTTACGAGCAGTACTTC | CASSSRPWASGELYEQYF
TRBJ2-2 | few | TRBV7-2 | . | TGTGCCAGCAGCTTAGCGCTCGGACCTAGGGACACCGGGGAGCTGTTTTTT | CASSLALGPRDTGELFF
TRBJ1-2 | . | TRBV30 | TRBD1 | TGTGCCTGGAGTGCCGATCCCACAGGGGTTGAGTACTATGGCTACACCTTC | CAWSADPTGVEYYGYTF
TRBJ2-1 | once | TRBV30 | . | TGTGCCTGGAAACCTCCGGGACTCAGACCCACCCAGGCTAGGGGGGGAAATGAGCAGTTCTTC | CAWKPPGLRPTQARGGNEQFF
TRBJ2-7 | . | TRBV2 | TRBD1 | TGTGCCAGCAGAGTGGACAGGTCCGCCTACGAGCAGTACTTC | CASRVDRSAYEQYF
TRBJ2-2 | . | TRBV7-2 | TRBD2 | TGTGCCAGCAGCTTAGGAGCGGGAGTTGAAACCGGGGAGCTGTTTTTT | CASSLGAGVETGELFF
TRBJ1-1 | . | TRBV7-2 | TRBD1 | TGTGCCAGCAGCTTCCGCCAGGGGGCCGGGAACACTGAAGCTTTCTTT | CASSFRQGAGNTEAFF
TRBJ2-2 | few | TRBV9 | TRBD2 | TGTGCCAGCAGCGTCTATAGAGGGTTTAGCGGGAGTGACACCGGGGAGCTGTTTTTT | CASSVYRGFSGSDTGELFF
TRBJ2-7 | . | TRBV6-5 | TRBD1 | TGTGCCAGCAGTTACAGGGGACAGGGGGCCTACGAGCAGTACTTC | CASSYRGQGAYEQYF
TRBJ1-4 | . | TRBV7-9 | . | TGTGCCAGCAGCTTTGGGGTGACGAACGAAAAACTGTTTTTT | CASSFGVTNEKLFF
TRBJ2-2 | . | TRBV11-3 | . | TGTGCCAGCAGCCCAAGGGTGGGCGGGGAGCTGTTTTTT | CASSPRVGGELFF
TRBJ1-3 | . | TRBV30 | . | TGTGCCTGGAAGGCCACAAACACCATATATTTT | CAWKATNTIYF
TRBJ1-5 | . | TRBV15 | . | TGTGCCACCAGGCGACAGGCAGGTCAGCCCCAGCATTTT | CATRRQAGQPQHF